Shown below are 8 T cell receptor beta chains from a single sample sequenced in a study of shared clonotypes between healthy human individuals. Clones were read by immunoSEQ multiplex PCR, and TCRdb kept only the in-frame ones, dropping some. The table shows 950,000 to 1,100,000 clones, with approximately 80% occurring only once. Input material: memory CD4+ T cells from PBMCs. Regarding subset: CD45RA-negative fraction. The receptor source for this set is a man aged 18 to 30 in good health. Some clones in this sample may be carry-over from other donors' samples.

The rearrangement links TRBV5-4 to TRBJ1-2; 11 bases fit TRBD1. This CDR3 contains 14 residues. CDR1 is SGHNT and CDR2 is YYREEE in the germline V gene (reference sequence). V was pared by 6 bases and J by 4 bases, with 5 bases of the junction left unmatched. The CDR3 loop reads CASIGQGATYGYTF. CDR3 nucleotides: TGTGCCAGCATAGGACAGGGGGCCACCTATGGCTACACCTTC.

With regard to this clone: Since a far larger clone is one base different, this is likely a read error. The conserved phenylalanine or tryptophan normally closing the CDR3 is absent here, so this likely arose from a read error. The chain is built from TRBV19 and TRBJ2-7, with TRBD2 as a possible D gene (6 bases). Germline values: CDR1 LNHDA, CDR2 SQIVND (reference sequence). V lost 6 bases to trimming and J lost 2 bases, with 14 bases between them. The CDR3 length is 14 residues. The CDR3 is CASSVGGPPYEQYL. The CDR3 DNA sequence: TGTGCCAGTAGCGTCGGGGGTCCCCCCTACGAGCAGTACCTC.

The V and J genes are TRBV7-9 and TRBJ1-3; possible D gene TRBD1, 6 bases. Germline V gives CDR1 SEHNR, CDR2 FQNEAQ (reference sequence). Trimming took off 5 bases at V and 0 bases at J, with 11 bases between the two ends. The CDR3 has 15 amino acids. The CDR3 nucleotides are TGTGCCAGCAGCCGACAGGCCGTCTCTGGAAACACCATATATTTT. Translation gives CASSRQAVSGNTIYF.

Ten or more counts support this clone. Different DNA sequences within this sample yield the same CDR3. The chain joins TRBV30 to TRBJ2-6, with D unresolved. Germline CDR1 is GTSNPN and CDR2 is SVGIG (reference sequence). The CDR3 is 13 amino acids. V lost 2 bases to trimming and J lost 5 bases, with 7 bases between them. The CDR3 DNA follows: TGTGCCTGGAGTCCGGGCAGGGCCAACGTCCTGACTTTC. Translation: CAWSPGRANVLTF.

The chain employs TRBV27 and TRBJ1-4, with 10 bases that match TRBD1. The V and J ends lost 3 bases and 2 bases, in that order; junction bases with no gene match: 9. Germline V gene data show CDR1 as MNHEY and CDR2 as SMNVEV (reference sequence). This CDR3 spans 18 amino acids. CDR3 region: CASSLLGTGDLTNEKLFF. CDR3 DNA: TGTGCCAGCAGTTTGTTGGGGACAGGGGATCTGACTAATGAAAAACTGTTTTTT.

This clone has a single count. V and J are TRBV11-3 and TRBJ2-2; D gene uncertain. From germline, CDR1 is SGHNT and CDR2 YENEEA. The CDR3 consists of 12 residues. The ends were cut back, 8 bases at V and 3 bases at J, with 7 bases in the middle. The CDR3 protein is CASVSHTGELFF. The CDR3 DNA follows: TGTGCCAGCGTTTCTCACACCGGGGAGCTGTTTTTT.

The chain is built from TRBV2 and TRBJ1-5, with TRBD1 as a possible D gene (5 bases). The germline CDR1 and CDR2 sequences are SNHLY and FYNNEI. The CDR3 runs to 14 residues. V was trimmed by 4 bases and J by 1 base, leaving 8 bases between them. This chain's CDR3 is CASSGEGSNQPQHF. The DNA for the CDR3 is TGTGCCAGCAGTGGGGAGGGGAGCAATCAGCCCCAGCATTTT.

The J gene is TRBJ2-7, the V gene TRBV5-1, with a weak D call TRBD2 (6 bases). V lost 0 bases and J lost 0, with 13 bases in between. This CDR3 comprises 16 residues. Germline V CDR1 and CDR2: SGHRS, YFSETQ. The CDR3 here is CASSLATGGISYEQYF. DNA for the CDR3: TGCGCCAGCAGCTTGGCCACTGGGGGGATCTCCTACGAGCAGTACTTC.